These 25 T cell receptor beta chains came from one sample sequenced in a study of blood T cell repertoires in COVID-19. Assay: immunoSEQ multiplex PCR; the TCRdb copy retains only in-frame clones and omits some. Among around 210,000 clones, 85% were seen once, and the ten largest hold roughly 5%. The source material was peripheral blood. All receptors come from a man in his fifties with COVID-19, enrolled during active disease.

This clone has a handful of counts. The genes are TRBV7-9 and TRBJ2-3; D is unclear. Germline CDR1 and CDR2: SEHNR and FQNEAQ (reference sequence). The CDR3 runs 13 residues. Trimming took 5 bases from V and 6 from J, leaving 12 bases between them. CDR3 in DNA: TGTGCCAGCAGCCCCGCAGGCGAGGATACGCAGTATTTT. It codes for CASSPAGEDTQYF.

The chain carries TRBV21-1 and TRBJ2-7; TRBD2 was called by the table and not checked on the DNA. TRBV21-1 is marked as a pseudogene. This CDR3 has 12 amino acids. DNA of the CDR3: TGTGCCAGCAGCAAAGCTTCGTACGAGCAGTACTTC. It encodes CASSKASYEQYF.

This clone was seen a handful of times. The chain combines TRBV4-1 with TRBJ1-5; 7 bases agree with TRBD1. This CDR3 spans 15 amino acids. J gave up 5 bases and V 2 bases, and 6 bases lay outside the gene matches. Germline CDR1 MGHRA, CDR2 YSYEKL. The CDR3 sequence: CASSQPDRDYQPQHF. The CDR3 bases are TGCGCCAGCAGCCAACCCGACAGGGATTATCAGCCCCAGCATTTT.

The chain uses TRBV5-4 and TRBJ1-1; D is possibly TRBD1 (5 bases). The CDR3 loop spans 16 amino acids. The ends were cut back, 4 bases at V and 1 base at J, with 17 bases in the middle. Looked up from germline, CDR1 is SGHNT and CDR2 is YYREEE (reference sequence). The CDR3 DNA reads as TGTGCCAGCAGCCCTGGGTGGAGACAGAGGAACACTGAAGCTTTCTTT. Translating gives CASSPGWRQRNTEAFF.

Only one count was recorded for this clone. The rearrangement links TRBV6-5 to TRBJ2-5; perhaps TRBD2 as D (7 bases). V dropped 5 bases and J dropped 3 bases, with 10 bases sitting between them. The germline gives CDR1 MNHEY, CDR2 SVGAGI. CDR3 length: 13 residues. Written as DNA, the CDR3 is TGTGCCAGCAGTACAGGGACTAAAGAGACCCAGTACTTC. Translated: CASSTGTKETQYF.

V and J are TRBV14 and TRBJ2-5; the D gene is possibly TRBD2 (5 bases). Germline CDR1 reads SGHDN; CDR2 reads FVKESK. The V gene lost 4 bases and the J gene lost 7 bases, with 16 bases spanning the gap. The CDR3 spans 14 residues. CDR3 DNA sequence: TGTGCCAGCAGCCTGGACCCGGGGTCAGGGACCCAGTACTTC. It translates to CASSLDPGSGTQYF.

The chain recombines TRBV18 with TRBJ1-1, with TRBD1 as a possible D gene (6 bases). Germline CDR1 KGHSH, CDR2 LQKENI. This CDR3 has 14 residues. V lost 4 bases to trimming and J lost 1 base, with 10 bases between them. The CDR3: CASSLGRGNTEAFF. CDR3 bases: TGTGCCAGCTCACTGGGCAGGGGGAACACTGAAGCTTTCTTT.

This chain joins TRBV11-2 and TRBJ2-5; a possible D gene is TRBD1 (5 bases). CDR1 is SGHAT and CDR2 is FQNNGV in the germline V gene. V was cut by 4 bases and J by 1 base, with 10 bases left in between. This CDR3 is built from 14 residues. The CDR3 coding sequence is TGTGCCAGCAGCTCTACAGGTACCCAAGAGACCCAGTACTTC. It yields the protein CASSSTGTQETQYF.

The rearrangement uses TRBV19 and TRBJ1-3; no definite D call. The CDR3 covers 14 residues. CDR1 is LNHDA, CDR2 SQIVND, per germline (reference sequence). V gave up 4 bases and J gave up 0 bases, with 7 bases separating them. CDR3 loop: CASSTGSSGNTIYF. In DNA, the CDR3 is TGTGCCAGTAGTACCGGGAGCTCTGGAAACACCATATATTTT.

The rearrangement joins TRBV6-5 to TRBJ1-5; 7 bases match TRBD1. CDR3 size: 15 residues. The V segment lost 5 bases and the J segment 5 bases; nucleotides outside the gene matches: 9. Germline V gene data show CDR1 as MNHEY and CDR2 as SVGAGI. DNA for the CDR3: TGTGCCAGCAGTACGACAGGGCGGACAGATCAGCCCCAGCATTTT. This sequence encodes CASSTTGRTDQPQHF.

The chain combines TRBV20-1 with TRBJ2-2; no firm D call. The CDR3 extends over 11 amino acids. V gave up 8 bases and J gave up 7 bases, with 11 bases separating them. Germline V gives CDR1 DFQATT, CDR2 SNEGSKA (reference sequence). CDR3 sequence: CSSSRYGELFF. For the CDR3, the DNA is TGCAGTTCGTCGCGGTACGGGGAGCTGTTTTTT.

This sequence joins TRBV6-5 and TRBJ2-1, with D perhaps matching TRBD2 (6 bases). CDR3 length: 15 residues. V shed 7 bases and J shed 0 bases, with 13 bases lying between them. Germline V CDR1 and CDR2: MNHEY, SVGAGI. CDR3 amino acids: CASTGGLTSYNEQFF. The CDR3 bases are TGTGCCAGCACTGGGGGACTCACCTCCTACAATGAGCAGTTCTTC.

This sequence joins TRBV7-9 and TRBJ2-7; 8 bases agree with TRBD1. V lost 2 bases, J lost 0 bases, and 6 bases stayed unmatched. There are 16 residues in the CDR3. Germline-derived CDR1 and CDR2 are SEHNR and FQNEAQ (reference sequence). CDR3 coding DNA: TGTGCCAGCAGCTTAACGACCGGGACAGGCTCCTACGAGCAGTACTTC. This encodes CASSLTTGTGSYEQYF.

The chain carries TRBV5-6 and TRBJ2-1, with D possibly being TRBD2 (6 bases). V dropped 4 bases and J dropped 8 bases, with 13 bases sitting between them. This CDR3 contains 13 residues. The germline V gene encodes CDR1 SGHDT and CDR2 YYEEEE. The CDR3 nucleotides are TGTGCCAGCAGCCCCTTTTGGGGGGATGAGCAGTTCTTC. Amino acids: CASSPFWGDEQFF.

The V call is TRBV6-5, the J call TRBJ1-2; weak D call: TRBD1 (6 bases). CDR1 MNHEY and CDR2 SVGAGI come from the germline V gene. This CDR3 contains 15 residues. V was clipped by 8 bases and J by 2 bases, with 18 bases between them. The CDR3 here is CASGFAPGGNYGYTF. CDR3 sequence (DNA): TGTGCCAGCGGGTTCGCGCCGGGGGGCAACTATGGCTACACCTTC.

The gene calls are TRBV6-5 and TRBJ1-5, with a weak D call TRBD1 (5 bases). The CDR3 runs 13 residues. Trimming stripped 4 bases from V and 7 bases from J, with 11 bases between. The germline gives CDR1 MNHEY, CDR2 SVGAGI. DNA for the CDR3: TGTGCCAGCAGTTCCCGCCCAGGGCAGCCCCAGCATTTT. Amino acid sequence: CASSSRPGQPQHF.

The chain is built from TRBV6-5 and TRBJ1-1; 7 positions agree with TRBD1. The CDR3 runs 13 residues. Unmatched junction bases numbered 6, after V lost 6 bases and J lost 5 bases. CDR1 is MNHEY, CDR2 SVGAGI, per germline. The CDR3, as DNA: TGTGCCAGCAGGACGACAGGGCGGACTGAAGCTTTCTTT. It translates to CASRTTGRTEAFF.

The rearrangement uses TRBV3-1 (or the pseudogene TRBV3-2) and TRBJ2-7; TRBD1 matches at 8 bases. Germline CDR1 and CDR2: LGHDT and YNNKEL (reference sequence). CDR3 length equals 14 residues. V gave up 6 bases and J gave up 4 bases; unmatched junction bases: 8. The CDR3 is CASSGPGQAYEQYF. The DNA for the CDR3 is TGTGCCAGCAGTGGTCCGGGACAGGCTTACGAGCAGTACTTC.

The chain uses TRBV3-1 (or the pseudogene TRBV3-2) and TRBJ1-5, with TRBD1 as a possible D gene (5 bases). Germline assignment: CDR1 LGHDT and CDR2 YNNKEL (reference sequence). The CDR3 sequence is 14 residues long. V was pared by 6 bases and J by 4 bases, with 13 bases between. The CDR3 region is CASSTDRVNQPQHF. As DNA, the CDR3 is TGTGCCAGCAGTACCGACAGAGTTAATCAGCCCCAGCATTTT.

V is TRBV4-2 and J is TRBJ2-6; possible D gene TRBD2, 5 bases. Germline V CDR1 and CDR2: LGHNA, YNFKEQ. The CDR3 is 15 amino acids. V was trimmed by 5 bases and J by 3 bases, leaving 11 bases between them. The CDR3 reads CASSDYTGGANVLTF. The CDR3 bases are TGTGCCAGCAGCGACTATACTGGTGGGGCCAACGTCCTGACTTTC.

This CDR3 reads CASRRGHAGELFF. The CDR3 DNA reads TGTGCCAGCAGGCGGGGTCATGCCGGGGAGCTGTTTTTT. J is TRBJ2-2 and V is TRBV28, with D perhaps matching TRBD2 (6 bases). V shed 6 bases and J shed 6 bases, with 11 bases lying between them. The CDR3 loop spans 13 amino acids. Germline CDR1 reads MDHEN; CDR2 reads SYDVKM.

This chain's CDR3 is CSVENSSMNTEAFF. The CDR3 nucleotides are TGCAGCGTTGAAAATAGCAGCATGAACACTGAAGCTTTCTTT. The chain carries TRBV29-1 and TRBJ1-1; D gene ambiguous. Trimming took 2 bases from V and 0 from J, leaving 10 bases between them. From germline, CDR1 is SQVTM and CDR2 ANQGSEA. The CDR3 has 14 residues. Using reference TRBV29-1 and TRBJ1-1 for the parts outside the CDR3, the full variable domain is SAVISQKPSRDICQRGTSLTIQCQVDSQVTMMFWYRQQPGQSLTLIATANQGSEATYESGFVIDKFPISRPNLTFSTLTVSNMSPEDSSIYLCSVENSSMNTEAFFGQGTRLTVV.

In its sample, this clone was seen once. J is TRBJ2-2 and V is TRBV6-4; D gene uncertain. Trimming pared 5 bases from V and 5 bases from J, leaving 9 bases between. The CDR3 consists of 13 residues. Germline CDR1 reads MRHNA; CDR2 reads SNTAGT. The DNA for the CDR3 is TGTGCCAGCAGTTTCTCCGAGACCGGGGAGCTGTTTTTT. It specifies CASSFSETGELFF.

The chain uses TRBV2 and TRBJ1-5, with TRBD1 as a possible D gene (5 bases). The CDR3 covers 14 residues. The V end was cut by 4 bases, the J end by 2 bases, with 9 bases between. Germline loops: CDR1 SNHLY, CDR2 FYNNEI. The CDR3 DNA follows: TGTGCCAGCAGTGCCGACAGTGGCAATCAGCCCCAGCATTTT. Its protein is CASSADSGNQPQHF.

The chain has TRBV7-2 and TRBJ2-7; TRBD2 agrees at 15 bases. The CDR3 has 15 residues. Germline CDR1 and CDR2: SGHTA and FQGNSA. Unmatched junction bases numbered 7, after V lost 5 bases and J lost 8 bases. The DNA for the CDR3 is TGTGCCAGCAGCCCAGGACTAGCGGGGGGGCGTAAGCAGTACTTC. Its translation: CASSPGLAGGRKQYF.